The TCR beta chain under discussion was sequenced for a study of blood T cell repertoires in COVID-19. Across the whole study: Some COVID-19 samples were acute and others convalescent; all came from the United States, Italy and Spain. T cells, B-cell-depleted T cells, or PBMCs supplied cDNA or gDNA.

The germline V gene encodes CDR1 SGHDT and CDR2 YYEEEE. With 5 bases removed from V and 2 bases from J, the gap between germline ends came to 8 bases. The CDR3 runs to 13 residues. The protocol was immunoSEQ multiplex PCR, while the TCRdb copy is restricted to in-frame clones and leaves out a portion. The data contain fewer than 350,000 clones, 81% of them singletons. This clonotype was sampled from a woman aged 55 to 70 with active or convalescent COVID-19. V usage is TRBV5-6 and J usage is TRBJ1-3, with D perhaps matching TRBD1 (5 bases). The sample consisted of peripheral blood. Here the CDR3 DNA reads TGTGCCAGCAGTTTAGGGGCTGGAAACACCATATATTTT. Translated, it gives CASSLGAGNTIYF.